This T cell receptor beta chain was captured in a study of blood T cell repertoires in COVID-19 (TCRdb year 2020). Study-level background: Collaborator samples came from the United States, Italy and Spain and covered acute and convalescent phases of COVID-19. The dataset comprised deeply sampled blood TCRbeta repertoires from subjects exposed to, actively infected with, or recovered from COVID-19. Where HLA class I and class II types were available, the types were taken from metadata supplied by the sample provider, not from assay-based typing. The samples were drawn from two sources: the first 160 participants of the ongoing ImmuneRACE study, and 1,200 or so subjects contributed by 6 global collaborators. The repertoires were released in a freely available public database intended as a resource for research on the immune response to SARS-CoV-2. The prospective study material was composed of cDNA or gDNA derived from T cells, B-cell-depleted T cells, or PBMCs. Nearly every sample came with metadata listing a de-identified subject ID, COVID-19 status, age in years and sex.

For this clone: Which antigen it targets is not known. There are no base qualities to consult, and no much larger clone falls within one base.

Beyond this particular receptor, the publication reports: The amount of clinical and demographic metadata varied by source and participant and was provided uncurated.

The immunoSEQ Assay, a bias-controlled multiplex PCR, was used to amplify TCRbeta CDR3 regions from genomic DNA. The authors' analysis ran thus. The number of nucleated cells in each sample was estimated from the amplification of reference gene primers within the assay. To quantify the absolute abundance of each unique TCRbeta CDR3 rearrangement, sequence reads were collapsed and filtered. For each sample, productive Simpson clonality was calculated as the square root of Simpson's diversity index across productive rearrangements. TCRdb holds this immuneACCESS table with in-frame rearrangements only. Some clones are missing; in checked studies, unresolved V genes explain under half, and the rest has no known cause. V, J and clone size derive from that table, while D and trimming were established from the DNA sequence. The sample table records under 95,000 clones; around four fifths of these occur just once. The top ten clonotypes cover about an eighth of the sample.

According to the germline V gene, CDR1 reads SNHLY and CDR2 reads FYNNEI. V and J lose 8 bases and 2 bases, and a span of 11 bases separates them. From the cysteine through the phenylalanine, the CDR3 covers 13 amino acids. The read is trimmed to its CDR3 DNA, 39 bases read in frame from base 1. Each collaborating institution followed its own protocols to collect whole blood in K2EDTA tubes. For TCRbeta analysis, collaborators shipped samples in one of three forms: frozen whole blood, isolated PBMCs, or DNA extracted from either of those sample types. The sequence derives from a human donor in a cohort sampled during active COVID-19. This sequence uses TRBV2 and TRBJ2-3; a tentative D call is TRBD2 (5 bases match). The sequenced sample was peripheral blood. The bases are TGTGCCAGCGTTGGACTCGACACAGATACGCAGTATTTT. Its coded protein is CASVGLDTDTQYF.